This T cell receptor (beta chain) derives from a study of T-cell reconstitution after alpha-beta-depleted transplantation in children (dated by TCRdb to 2016 to 2018). Regarding the research as a whole: Using TCR repertoire profiling, the study quantitatively followed how T-cell immune reconstitution unfolded in children after TCRalphabeta/CD19-depleted allogeneic hematopoietic cell transplantation.

A note on this clonotype: This receptor's antigen is unknown. There are no base qualities to consult, and no much larger clone falls within one base.

The treatment or condition label of this sample denotes: allogeneic hematopoietic cell transplantation with graft depleted of TCRalphabeta T cells and CD19 B cells. The children who served as transplant recipients had been given grafts of TCRalphabeta/CD19-depleted allogeneic hematopoietic cells. The CDR3 has 15 amino acids, counting the end cysteine and phenylalanine. Kept here is only the CDR3 DNA, which spans 45 bases and is read in frame from base 1. The germline V gene (reference sequence) specifies DFQATT as CDR1 and SNEGSKA as CDR2. Trimming takes 5 bases off V and 7 bases off J; junction bases not matched to a gene: 13. The library was generated by PCR. The listed sequencing device is Illumina HiSeq 2500. TCR library preparation used molecular barcoding, with unique molecular identifiers applied to normalize quantification of the TCRbeta repertoire. The public reads were reanalyzed by TCRdb: fastp trimming at Q25, MiXCR alignment, in-frame beta chains only. Entries that share a CDR3 protein sequence are merged under the most common genes and DNA. A total of under 750,000 distinct CDR3 sequences appear in this sample, 23% of them only once. The ten top clones hold 13% to 15% of the sample.

Summary of the overall study and its limitations: The apparently early recovery of alphabetaT-cell counts about two months after transplant reportedly depended on only several hundred rapidly expanded clones that came from non-depleted graft cells. Over the following months the frequencies of hyperexpanded clones went down, and after one year T-cell counts and TCRbeta diversity were mostly credited to newly produced T cells. In some patients, the high TCRbeta diversity seen at day 60 was put down to recipient T cells and intrathymic progenitors that had survived conditioning.

The receptor chain draws on TRBV20-1 and TRBJ1-5, with TRBD1 identical over 8 junction bases. The source was PBMCs, mostly from graft donor cells, collected 360 days after TCRalphabeta/CD19-depleted stem cell transplant. The clonotype was recovered from a boy under two years old who had a stem cell transplant for acute myeloid leukemia, so the T cells may come from the graft donor. The DNA is as follows: TGCAGTGCTCACCAATTCGACAGGGGAGGACAGCCCCAGCATTTT. Protein translation: CSAHQFDRGGQPQHF.